A selection of T cell receptor beta chains follows, all from one sample in a study of CD8 T cells in ankylosing spondylitis. TCRdb passed the 5' RACE reads through MiXCR, listing each CDR3 protein once. The sample comprises about 440,000 distinct CDR3 sequences, 17% of which are singletons, and approximately 1% rests with the top ten. The sample comprised blood, either unsorted or a sorted T cell fraction (not recorded which). The receptors derive from a male donor with ankylosing spondylitis. The CDR3 runs from the conserved cysteine through the conserved F or W. The D gene is left open where the match is weak.

J gene: TRBJ2-2
V gene: TRBV6-1
D gene: NA
CDR3 protein: CASSEERTNTGELFF

J gene: TRBJ2-7
V gene: TRBV7-2
D gene: NA
CDR3 protein: CASSTPLGGVGEQYF

J gene: TRBJ1-5
V gene: TRBV20-1
D gene: NA
CDR3 protein: CSALHSSNQPQHF

J gene: TRBJ2-7
V gene: TRBV27
D gene: NA
CDR3 protein: CASSPGVLGQSPSYEQYF

J gene: TRBJ1-1
V gene: TRBV11-2
D gene: NA
CDR3 protein: CASSSLSGGNTEAFF

J gene: TRBJ2-1
V gene: TRBV12-3/TRBV12-4
D gene: NA
CDR3 protein: CASSVRDSIAEQFF

J gene: TRBJ1-1
V gene: TRBV7-8
D gene: TRBD1
CDR3 protein: CASIKGTGGTGTEAFF

J gene: TRBJ1-1
V gene: TRBV7-2
D gene: TRBD1
CDR3 protein: CASSLRRGQEAFF

J gene: TRBJ2-1
V gene: TRBV3-1
D gene: NA
CDR3 protein: CASSPYLMDEQFF

J gene: TRBJ1-1
V gene: TRBV5-1
D gene: NA
CDR3 protein: CASSLVQTGITEAFF

J gene: TRBJ2-1
V gene: TRBV7-2
D gene: TRBD1
CDR3 protein: CASSPAGGAGNEQFF

J gene: TRBJ2-1
V gene: TRBV20-1
D gene: NA
CDR3 protein: CSSKVSGRAYNEQFF

J gene: TRBJ2-5
V gene: TRBV27
D gene: NA
CDR3 protein: CARAGETQYF

J gene: TRBJ2-7
V gene: TRBV5-1
D gene: NA
CDR3 protein: CASSMTGLGYEQYF

J gene: TRBJ2-1
V gene: TRBV4-3
D gene: TRBD2
CDR3 protein: CASSQGTSGRPQDNEQFF

J gene: TRBJ2-1
V gene: TRBV7-2
D gene: TRBD1
CDR3 protein: CASSHGGTGGNEQFF

J gene: TRBJ2-5
V gene: TRBV5-1
D gene: TRBD2
CDR3 protein: CASSLGTSGQEETQYF

J gene: TRBJ1-2
V gene: TRBV5-6
D gene: NA
CDR3 protein: CASSLSRLQRTYGYTF

J gene: TRBJ1-2
V gene: TRBV5-1
D gene: TRBD1
CDR3 protein: CASSSWDSGTYGYTF

J gene: TRBJ2-5
V gene: TRBV28
D gene: NA
CDR3 protein: CASKSGIRQETQYF

J gene: TRBJ2-3
V gene: TRBV11-3
D gene: NA
CDR3 protein: CASSLGTTVTDTQYF

J gene: TRBJ2-1
V gene: TRBV12-3/TRBV12-4
D gene: TRBD1
CDR3 protein: CASSLTTGIYNEQFF

J gene: TRBJ1-1
V gene: TRBV4-1
D gene: NA
CDR3 protein: CASSQDDRRDTEAFF

J gene: TRBJ2-1
V gene: TRBV14
D gene: NA
CDR3 protein: CASSHKVAWEQFF